This record concerns one T cell receptor (beta chain) sequence. Stability required unchanged lesions during the previous 6 months. Confetti depigmentation, marking active vitiligo, was absent in these patients. Anyone treated within the previous three months was excluded. The data were taken from a study of resident and recirculating memory T cells in vitiligo. The wider study: Epidermis came from shave biopsies of lesional and nonlesional sites, plus PBMCs.

TCRdb's table, derived via immunoSEQ multiplex PCR, lists solely in-frame clones and lacks some. The sample holds about 45,000 clones, around nine tenths seen once. Deletions cut 6 bases from V and 6 bases from J, with 13 bases between. The CDR3 length is 13 residues. From germline, CDR1 is LNHDA and CDR2 SQIVND (reference sequence). The material sequenced was blood. This receptor was obtained from a male donor with vitiligo. The chain joins TRBV19 to TRBJ2-3; D unclear. The CDR3 DNA is TGTGCCAGTAGAACTACCTCTGGGGATACGCAGTATTTT. It translates to CASRTTSGDTQYF.